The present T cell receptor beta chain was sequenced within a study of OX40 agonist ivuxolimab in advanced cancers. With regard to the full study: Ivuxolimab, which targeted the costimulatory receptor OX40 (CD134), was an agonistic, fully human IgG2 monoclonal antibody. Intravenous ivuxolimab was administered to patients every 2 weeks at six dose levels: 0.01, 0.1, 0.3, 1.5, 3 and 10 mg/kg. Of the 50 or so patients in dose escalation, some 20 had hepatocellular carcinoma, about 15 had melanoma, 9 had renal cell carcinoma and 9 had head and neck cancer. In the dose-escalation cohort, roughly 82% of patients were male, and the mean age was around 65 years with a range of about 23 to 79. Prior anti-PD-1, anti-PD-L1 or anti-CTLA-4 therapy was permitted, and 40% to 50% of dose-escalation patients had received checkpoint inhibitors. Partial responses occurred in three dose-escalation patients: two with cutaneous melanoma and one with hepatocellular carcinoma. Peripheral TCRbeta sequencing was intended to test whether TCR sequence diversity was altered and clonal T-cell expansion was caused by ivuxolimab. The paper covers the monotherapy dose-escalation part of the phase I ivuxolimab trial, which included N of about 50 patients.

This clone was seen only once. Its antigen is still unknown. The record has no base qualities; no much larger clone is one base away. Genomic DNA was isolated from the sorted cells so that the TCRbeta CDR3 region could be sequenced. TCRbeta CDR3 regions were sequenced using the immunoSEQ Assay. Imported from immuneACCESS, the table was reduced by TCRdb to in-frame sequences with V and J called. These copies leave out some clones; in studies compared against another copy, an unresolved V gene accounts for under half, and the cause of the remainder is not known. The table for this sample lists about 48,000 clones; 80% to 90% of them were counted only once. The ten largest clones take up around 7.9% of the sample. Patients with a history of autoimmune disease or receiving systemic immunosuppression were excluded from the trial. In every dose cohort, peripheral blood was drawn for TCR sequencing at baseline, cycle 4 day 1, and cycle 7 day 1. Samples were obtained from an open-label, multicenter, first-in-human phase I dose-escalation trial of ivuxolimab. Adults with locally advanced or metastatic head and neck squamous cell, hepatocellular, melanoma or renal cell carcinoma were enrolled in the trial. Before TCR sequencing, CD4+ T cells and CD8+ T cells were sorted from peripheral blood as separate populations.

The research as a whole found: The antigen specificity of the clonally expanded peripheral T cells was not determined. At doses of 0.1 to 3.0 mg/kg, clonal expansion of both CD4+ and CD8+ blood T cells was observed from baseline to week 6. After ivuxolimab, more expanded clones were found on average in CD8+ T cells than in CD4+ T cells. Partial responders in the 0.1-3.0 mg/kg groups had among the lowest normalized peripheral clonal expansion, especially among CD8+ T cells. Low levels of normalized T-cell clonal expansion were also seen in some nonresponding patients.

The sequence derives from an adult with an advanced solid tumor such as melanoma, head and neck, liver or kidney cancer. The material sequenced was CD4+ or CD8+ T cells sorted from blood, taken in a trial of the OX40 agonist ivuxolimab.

The CDR3 is CASSEELGLAGKETQYF. In nucleotides, the sequence is TGTGCCAGCAGCGAAGAACTGGGACTAGCGGGGAAAGAGACCCAGTACTTC. The chain links TRBV5-4 with TRBJ2-5; 13 bases in between match TRBD2. In the germline V gene (reference sequence), CDR1 corresponds to SGHNT and CDR2 to YYREEE. From cysteine to phenylalanine, the CDR3 is 17 amino acids long. Only the CDR3 part of the read is kept: 51 bases, read in frame from the first base. The germline V and J ends show losses of 4 bases and 3 bases respectively, and no gene match explains 9 bases of the junction.